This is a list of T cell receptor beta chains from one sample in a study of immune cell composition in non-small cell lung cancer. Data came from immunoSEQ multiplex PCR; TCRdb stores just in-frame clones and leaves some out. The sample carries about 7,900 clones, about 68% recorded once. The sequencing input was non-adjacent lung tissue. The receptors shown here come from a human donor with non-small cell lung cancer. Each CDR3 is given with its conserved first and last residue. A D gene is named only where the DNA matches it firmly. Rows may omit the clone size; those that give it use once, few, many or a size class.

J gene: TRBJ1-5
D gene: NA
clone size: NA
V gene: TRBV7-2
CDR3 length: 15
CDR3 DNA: TGTGCCAGCAGCTTAGATTATAGCTACAATCAGCCCCAGCATTTT
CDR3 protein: CASSLDYSYNQPQHF

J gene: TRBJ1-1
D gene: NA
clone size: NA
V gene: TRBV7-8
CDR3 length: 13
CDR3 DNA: TGTGCCAGCAGCCCGGGACTTCCTACTGAAGCTTTCTTT
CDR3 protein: CASSPGLPTEAFF

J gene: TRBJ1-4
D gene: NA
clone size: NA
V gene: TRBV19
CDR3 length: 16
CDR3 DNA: TGTGCCAGTAGTATGAGCGGGCAGGGCGCCAATGAAAAACTGTTTTTT
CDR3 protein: CASSMSGQGANEKLFF

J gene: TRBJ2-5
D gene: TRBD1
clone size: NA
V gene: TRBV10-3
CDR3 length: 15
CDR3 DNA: TGTGCCATCGGTCCGGGACAGACGGAACAAGAGACCCAGTACTTC
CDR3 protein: CAIGPGQTEQETQYF

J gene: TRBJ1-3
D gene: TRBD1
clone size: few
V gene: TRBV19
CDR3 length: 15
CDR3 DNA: TGTGCCAGTAGCATGGGACAGGGAACTGGAAACACCATATATTTT
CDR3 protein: CASSMGQGTGNTIYF

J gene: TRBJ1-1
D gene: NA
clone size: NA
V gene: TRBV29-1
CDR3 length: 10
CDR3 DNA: TGCAGCGTTGTTAGCACTGAAGCTTTCTTT
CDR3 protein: CSVVSTEAFF

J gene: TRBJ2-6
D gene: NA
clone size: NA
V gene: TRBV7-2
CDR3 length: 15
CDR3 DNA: TGTGCCAGCAGCCACAGGGCCTCTGGGGCCAACGTCCTGACTTTC
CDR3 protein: CASSHRASGANVLTF

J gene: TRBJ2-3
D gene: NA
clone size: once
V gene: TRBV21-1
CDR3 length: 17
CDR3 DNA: TGTGCCAGCAGCAAACGGGATATGGGGGGATCCACAGATACGCAGTATTTT
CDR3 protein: CASSKRDMGGSTDTQYF

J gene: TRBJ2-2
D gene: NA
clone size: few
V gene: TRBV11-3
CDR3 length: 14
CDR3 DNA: TGTGCCAGCAGCCAGGGTGGGGATGCCGGGGAGCTGTTTTTT
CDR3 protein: CASSQGGDAGELFF

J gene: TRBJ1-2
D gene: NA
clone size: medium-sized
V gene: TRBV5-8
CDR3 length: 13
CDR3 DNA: TGTGCCAGCAGCTCACAGGAGAACTATGGCTACACCTTC
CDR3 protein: CASSSQENYGYTF

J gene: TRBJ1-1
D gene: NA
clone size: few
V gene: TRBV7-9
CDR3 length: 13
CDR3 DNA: TGTGCCAGCAGCTTGGGCGGGGTAGCTGAAGCTTTCTTT
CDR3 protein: CASSLGGVAEAFF

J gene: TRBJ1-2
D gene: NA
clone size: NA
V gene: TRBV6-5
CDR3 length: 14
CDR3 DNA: TGTGCCAGCAGTTTTATACGGGGGAACTATGGCTACACCTTC
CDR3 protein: CASSFIRGNYGYTF

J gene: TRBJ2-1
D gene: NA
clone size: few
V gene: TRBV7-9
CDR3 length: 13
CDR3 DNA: TGTGCCAGCAGCCCCTCAGGGGTCGATGAGCAGTTCTTC
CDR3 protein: CASSPSGVDEQFF

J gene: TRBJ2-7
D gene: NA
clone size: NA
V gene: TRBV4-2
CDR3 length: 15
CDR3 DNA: TGTGCCAGCAGCCAAGAGGCCAGGGGAGTAAACGAGCAGTACTTC
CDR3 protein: CASSQEARGVNEQYF

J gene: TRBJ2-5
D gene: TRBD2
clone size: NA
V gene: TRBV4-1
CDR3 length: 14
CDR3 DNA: TGCGCCAGCAGCCAAGCCGGACTAGGGGAGACCCAGTACTTC
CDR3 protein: CASSQAGLGETQYF

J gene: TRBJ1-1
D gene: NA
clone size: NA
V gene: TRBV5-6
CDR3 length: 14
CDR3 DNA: TGTGCCAGCGCATCTGCGGGTCGAACGGGTGAAGCTTTCTTT
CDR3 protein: CASASAGRTGEAFF

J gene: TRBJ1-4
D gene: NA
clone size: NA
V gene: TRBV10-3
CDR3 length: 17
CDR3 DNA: TGTGCCATCAGTGAGTCGGGCAGGTCTTCAACTAATGAAAAACTGTTTTTT
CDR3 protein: CAISESGRSSTNEKLFF

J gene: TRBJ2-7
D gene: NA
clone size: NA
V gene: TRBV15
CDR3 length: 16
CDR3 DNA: TGTGCCACCAGCAGAGATAGGGTCAGGGGTTCCTACGAGCAGTACTTC
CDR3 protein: CATSRDRVRGSYEQYF

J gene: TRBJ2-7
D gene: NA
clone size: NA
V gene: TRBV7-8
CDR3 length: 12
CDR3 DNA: TGTGCCAGCAGCTTAGTGTCTAACGAGCAGTACTTC
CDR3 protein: CASSLVSNEQYF

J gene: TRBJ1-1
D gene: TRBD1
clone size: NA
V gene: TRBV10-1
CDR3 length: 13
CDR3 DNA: TGCGCCAGCAGTGAGACCAGGGACAGGGAAGCTTTCTTT
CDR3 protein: CASSETRDREAFF

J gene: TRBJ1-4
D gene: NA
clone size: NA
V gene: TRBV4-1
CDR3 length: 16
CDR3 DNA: TGCGCCAGCAGCCCCCAGGGGAACAGGGATAATGAAAAACTGTTTTTT
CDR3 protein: CASSPQGNRDNEKLFF

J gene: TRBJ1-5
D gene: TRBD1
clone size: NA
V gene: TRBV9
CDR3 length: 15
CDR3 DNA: TGTGCCAGCAGCGCCAGGACAGGGCGAAATCAGCCCCAGCATTTT
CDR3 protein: CASSARTGRNQPQHF

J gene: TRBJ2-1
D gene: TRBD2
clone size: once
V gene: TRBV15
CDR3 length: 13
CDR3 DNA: TGTGCCACCAGCGGGACTAGCGGCTATGAGCAGTTCTTC
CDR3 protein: CATSGTSGYEQFF

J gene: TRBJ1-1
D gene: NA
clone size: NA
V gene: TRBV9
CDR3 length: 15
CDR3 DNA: TGTGCCAGCAGCGTAGTCGGCAGGGCGAACACTGAAGCTTTCTTT
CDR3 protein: CASSVVGRANTEAFF

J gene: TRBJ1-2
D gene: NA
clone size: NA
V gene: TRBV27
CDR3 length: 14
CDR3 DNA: TGTGCCAGCAGTTTCCTGCCGGCGAGGGATGGCTACACCTTC
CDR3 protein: CASSFLPARDGYTF

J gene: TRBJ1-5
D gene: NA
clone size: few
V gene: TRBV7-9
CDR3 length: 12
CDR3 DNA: TGTGCCAGCAGCTTAGGAGGGCAGCCCCAGCATTTT
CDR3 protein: CASSLGGQPQHF

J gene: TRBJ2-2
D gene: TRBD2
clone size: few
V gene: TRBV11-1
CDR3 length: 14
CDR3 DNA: TGTGCCAGCCGGGAGGCTTTGAACACCGGGGAGCTGTTTTTT
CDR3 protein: CASREALNTGELFF

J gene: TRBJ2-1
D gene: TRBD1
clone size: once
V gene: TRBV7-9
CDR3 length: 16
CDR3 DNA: TGTGCCAGCAGCCCCATGACAGGGGGCTCCTACAATGAGCAGTTCTTC
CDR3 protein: CASSPMTGGSYNEQFF

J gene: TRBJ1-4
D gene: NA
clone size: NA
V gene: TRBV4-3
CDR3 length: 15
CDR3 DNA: TGCGCCAGCAGCCAAGTGCTCAGCCGGGGTGAAAAACTGTTTTTT
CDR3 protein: CASSQVLSRGEKLFF

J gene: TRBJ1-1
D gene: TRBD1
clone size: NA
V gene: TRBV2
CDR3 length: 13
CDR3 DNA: TGTGCCAGCTCGACACAGGGGGCAACTGAAGCTTTCTTT
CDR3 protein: CASSTQGATEAFF

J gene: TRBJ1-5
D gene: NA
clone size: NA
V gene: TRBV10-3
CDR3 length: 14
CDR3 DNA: TGTGCCATCAGTGAGTCACTTAGCAATCAGCCCCAGCATTTT
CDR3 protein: CAISESLSNQPQHF

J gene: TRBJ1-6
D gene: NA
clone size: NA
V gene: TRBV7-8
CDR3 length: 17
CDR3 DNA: TGTGCCAGCAGCTTATCTGAGGGAAGCTCCTATAATTCACCCCTCCACTTT
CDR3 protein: CASSLSEGSSYNSPLHF

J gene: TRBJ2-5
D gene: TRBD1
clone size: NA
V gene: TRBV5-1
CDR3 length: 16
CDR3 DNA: TGCGCCAGCAGCCCGGGCGGACAGGGCCCCCAAGAGACCCAGTACTTC
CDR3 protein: CASSPGGQGPQETQYF

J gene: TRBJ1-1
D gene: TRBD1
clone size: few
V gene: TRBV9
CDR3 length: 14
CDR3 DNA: TGTGCCAGCAGCGGACAGGGGGTCCGGACTGAAGCTTTCTTT
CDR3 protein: CASSGQGVRTEAFF

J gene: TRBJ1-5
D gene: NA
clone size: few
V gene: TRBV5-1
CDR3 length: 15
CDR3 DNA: TGCGCCAGCAGCAGGTCGGGGACTTCAGATCAGCCCCAGCATTTT
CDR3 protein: CASSRSGTSDQPQHF

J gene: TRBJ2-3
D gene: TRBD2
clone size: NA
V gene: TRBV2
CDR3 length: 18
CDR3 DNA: TGTGCCAGCAGTGATTGGACTAGCGGGGGGGCTAGCACAGATACGCAGTATTTT
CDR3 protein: CASSDWTSGGASTDTQYF

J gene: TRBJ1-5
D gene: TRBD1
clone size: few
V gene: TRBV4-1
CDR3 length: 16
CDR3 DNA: TGCGCCAGCAGCCAAGATGGGACAGGGGGGGACCAGCCCCAGCATTTT
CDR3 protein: CASSQDGTGGDQPQHF

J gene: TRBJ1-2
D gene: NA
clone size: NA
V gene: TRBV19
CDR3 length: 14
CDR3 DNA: TGTGCCAGTAGTGCCCGTGGGGGCCACTATGGCTACACCTTC
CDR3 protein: CASSARGGHYGYTF

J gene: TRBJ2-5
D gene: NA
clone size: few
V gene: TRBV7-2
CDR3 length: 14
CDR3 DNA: TGTGCCAGCAGCACCCGACAGAGTCAAGAGACCCAGTACTTC
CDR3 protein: CASSTRQSQETQYF

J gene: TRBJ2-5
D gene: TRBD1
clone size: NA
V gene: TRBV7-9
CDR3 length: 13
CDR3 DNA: TGTGCCAGCAGCAAAACAGGGGAAGAGACCCAGTACTTC
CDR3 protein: CASSKTGEETQYF

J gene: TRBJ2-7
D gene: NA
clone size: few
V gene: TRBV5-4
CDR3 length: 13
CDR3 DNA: TGTGCCAGCAGCCCCGGGACAACCTACGAGCAGTACTTC
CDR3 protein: CASSPGTTYEQYF

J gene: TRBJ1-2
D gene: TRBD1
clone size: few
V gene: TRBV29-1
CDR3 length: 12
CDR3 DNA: TGCAGCGTAGGCGACAGGGGAGATGGCTACACCTTC
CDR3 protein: CSVGDRGDGYTF

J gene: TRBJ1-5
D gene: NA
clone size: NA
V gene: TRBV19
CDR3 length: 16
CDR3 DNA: TGTGCCAGTAGTATAGAGGGGGGTTATAGCAATCAGCCCCAGCATTTT
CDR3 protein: CASSIEGGYSNQPQHF

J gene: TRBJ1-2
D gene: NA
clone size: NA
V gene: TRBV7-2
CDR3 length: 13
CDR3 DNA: TGTGCCAGCTTAGGTGCGGGCGGCTATGGCTACACCTTC
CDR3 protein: CASLGAGGYGYTF

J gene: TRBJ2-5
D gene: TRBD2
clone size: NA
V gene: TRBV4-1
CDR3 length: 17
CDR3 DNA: TGCGCCAGCAGCCAAGAGGTAGCGGGACCGGAGCAAGAGACCCAGTACTTC
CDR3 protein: CASSQEVAGPEQETQYF

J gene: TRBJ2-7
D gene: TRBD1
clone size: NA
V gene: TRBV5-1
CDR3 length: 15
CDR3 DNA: TGCGCCAGCAGCTCGGGTGACAGGGCCCACTACGAGCAGTACTTC
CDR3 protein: CASSSGDRAHYEQYF

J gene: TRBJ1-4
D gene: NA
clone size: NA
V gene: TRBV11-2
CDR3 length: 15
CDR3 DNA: TGTGCCAGCAGCTTGAGTTTACAGGGTGTTGAAAAACTGTTTTTT
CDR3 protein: CASSLSLQGVEKLFF

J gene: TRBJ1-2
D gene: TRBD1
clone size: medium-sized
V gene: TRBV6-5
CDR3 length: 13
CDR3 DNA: TGTGCCAGCAGGTCCGGGACAGGGAAGGGCTACACCTTC
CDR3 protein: CASRSGTGKGYTF

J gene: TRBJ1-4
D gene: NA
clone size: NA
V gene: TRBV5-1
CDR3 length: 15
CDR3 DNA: TGCGCCAGCAGCTTGGGAACAGGGTGGGATGAAAAACTGTTTTTT
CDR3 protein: CASSLGTGWDEKLFF

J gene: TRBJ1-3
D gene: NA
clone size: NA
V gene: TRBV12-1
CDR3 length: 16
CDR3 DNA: TGTGCCAGCAGCTTTGCGGGGACAAACTCTGGAAACACCATATATTTT
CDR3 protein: CASSFAGTNSGNTIYF

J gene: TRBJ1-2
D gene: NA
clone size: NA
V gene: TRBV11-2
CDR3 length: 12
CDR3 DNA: TGTGCCAGCAGTCAGGGGTTAGGTGGCTACACCTTC
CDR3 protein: CASSQGLGGYTF

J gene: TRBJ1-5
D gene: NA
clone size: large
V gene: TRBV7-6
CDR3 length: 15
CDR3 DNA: TGTGCCAGCAGCTTAGAAGGGGTTAGGGGACAGCCCCAGCATTTT
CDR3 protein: CASSLEGVRGQPQHF